One sample yielded the 25 T cell receptor beta chains listed below, sequenced in a study of shared T cell receptors in the human thymus. Profiled with immunoSEQ multiplex PCR; TCRdb holds only in-frame clones, not every one. The sample holds hundreds of thousands of clones, around 85% seen once. This sample also belongs to another study, concerning human thymus T cells.

The sequenced sample consisted of thymocytes. The receptors were sampled from a girl under three years old with a congenital heart defect.

This clone appeared a few times. The rearrangement uses TRBV7-8 and TRBJ2-7, with D possibly TRBD2 on 7 matching bases. V gave up 0 bases and J gave up 3 bases, with 18 bases separating them. This CDR3 has 17 amino acids. Germline CDR1 SGHVS, CDR2 FQNEAQ. The CDR3 DNA sequence: TGTGCCAGCAGCTTAGCTACGGAGGGGGGGACCCACTACGAGCAGTACTTC. Amino acid sequence: CASSLATEGGTHYEQYF.

The chain employs TRBV4-1 and TRBJ1-5; D remains unclear. CDR1 and CDR2 (germline): MGHRA, YSYEKL. The V end lost 0 bases, the J end lost 9 bases, and 9 bases lay between the germline ends. This CDR3 has 13 residues. CDR3 sequence reads: CASSQEKELPQHF. The CDR3, as DNA: TGCGCCAGCAGCCAAGAGAAAGAACTGCCCCAGCATTTT.

This chain uses TRBV7-9 with TRBJ2-1; 10 nucleotides align to TRBD2. The CDR3 extends over 19 amino acids. The germline gives CDR1 SEHNR, CDR2 FQNEAQ (reference sequence). V shed 5 bases, J shed 9 bases, and the junction held 22 bases outside the gene matches. CDR3 nucleotides: TGTGCCAGCAGCCCCCGGCGCAGCGGGGGGGCTTCGTCCCTCCGTGAGCAGTTCTTC. Residues: CASSPRRSGGASSLREQFF.

The CDR3: CASPRTGSGRGVDGYTF. CDR3 nucleotides: TGTGCCAGCCCTAGGACAGGGAGTGGCCGCGGGGTGGATGGCTACACCTTC. V usage is TRBV2 and J usage is TRBJ1-2, with 8 bases identical to TRBD1. Germline V gives CDR1 SNHLY, CDR2 FYNNEI. This CDR3 spans 17 amino acids. Germline trimming cut 8 bases from V and 6 bases from J; bases unmatched to any gene: 20.

The rearrangement links TRBV4-3 to TRBJ1-1; TRBD1 agrees at 7 bases. The germline CDR1 and CDR2 sequences are LGHNA and YSLEER. The CDR3 is 16 amino acids. V dropped 6 bases and J dropped 1; count of bases not matched to a gene: 11. The CDR3 DNA is TGCGCCAGCAGGCCCGTCCGGGGACAGTCGAACACTGAAGCTTTCTTT. Translation gives CASRPVRGQSNTEAFF.

The chain links TRBV19 to TRBJ1-2, with a weak D call TRBD1 (5 bases). V was clipped by 8 bases and J by 5 bases, with 15 bases between them. CDR3 size: 13 residues. The germline V gene encodes CDR1 LNHDA and CDR2 SQIVND (reference sequence). The CDR3 bases are TGTGCCAGTTCCCGCCCCGGGGGTTATGGCTACACCTTC. As protein: CASSRPGGYGYTF.

The genes are TRBV7-2 and TRBJ2-1, with 8 bases matching TRBD2. The ends lost 5 bases at V and 2 bases at J; junction bases unmatched: 17. The CDR3 is 19 amino acids. Germline V CDR1 and CDR2: SGHTA, FQGNSA. For the CDR3, the DNA is TGTGCCAGCAGCCCTCGGGAGGGGGGGTCGGGCAGACCCTACAATGAGCAGTTCTTC. This gives the protein CASSPREGGSGRPYNEQFF.

The chain employs TRBV9 and TRBJ1-3, with D unresolved. Germline V gene lookup returns CDR1 SGDLS and CDR2 YYNGEE. The CDR3 is 15 residues long. The V end lost 3 bases, the J end lost 4 bases, and 14 bases lay between the germline ends. The CDR3 is CASSEESLRGNTIYF. The DNA of the CDR3 is TGTGCCAGCAGCGAGGAGTCGCTTCGGGGAAACACCATATATTTT.

The chain joins TRBV6-1 to TRBJ1-4; no reliable D call. Deletions cut 4 bases from V and 3 bases from J, with 9 bases between. The CDR3 runs 14 residues. Germline values: CDR1 MNHNS, CDR2 SASEGT. The CDR3 spells CASSGLRANEKLFF. CDR3 in DNA: TGTGCCAGCAGTGGCTTGCGGGCTAATGAAAAACTGTTTTTT.

This sequence joins TRBV7-8 and TRBJ1-6; 9 bases fit TRBD1. Germline lookup yields CDR1 SGHVS and CDR2 FQNEAQ. CDR3 length equals 21 residues. The trim removed 0 bases at V and 9 bases at J, leaving 21 bases unmatched. CDR3 residues: CASSLARVRPGQGPASSPLHF. CDR3 DNA sequence: TGTGCCAGCAGCTTAGCCAGGGTGAGACCGGGACAGGGCCCGGCCAGTTCACCCCTCCACTTT.

This clone came up once. The chain couples TRBV18 to TRBJ1-1; tentative D call: TRBD1 (6 bases). Germline lookup yields CDR1 KGHSH and CDR2 LQKENI. Between the trimmed V and J ends, which lost 3 bases and 7 bases, there was a span of 24 bases. The CDR3 is made up of 17 amino acids. CDR3 nucleotide sequence: TGTGCCAGCTCACCCCGACAGGACAGCCGACTTGGGTTTGAAGCTTTCTTT. Amino acid sequence: CASSPRQDSRLGFEAFF.

The chain combines TRBV4-1 with TRBJ1-1, with D unresolved. The CDR3 length is 15 residues. Germline CDR1 is MGHRA and CDR2 is YSYEKL. The germline V and J ends were trimmed by 4 bases and 4 bases, with 16 bases remaining between them. CDR3 DNA: TGCGCCAGCAGCCCCCGGACTGTGGAGGGCACTGAAGCTTTCTTT. It translates to CASSPRTVEGTEAFF.

V is TRBV27 and J is TRBJ1-1; D possibly corresponds to TRBD1 (5 bases). Per the germline V gene, CDR1 is MNHEY and CDR2 is SMNVEV (reference sequence). Trimming cost V 9 bases and J 0 bases, with 11 bases left between them. This CDR3 contains 13 residues. CDR3 residues: CASSHRMNTEAFF. For the CDR3, the DNA is TGTGCCAGTAGTCACAGGATGAACACTGAAGCTTTCTTT.

This rearrangement joins TRBV5-4 to TRBJ1-2; perhaps TRBD1 as D (6 bases). The CDR3 runs to 16 residues. Trimming removed 5 bases from V and 1 base from J, with 18 bases in between. Looked up from germline, CDR1 is SGHNT and CDR2 is YYREEE (reference sequence). CDR3 sequence reads: CASSSTEPQGNYGYTF. DNA for the CDR3: TGTGCCAGCAGTTCGACCGAACCACAGGGTAACTATGGCTACACCTTC.

J is TRBJ1-2 and V is TRBV6-1, with D possibly matching TRBD1 (5 bases). Trimming stripped 7 bases from V and 4 bases from J, with 13 bases between. The CDR3 runs to 13 residues. Germline CDR1 reads MNHNS; CDR2 reads SASEGT. This CDR3 is CASIYVQGYGYTF. DNA for the CDR3: TGTGCCAGCATATACGTGCAGGGCTATGGCTACACCTTC.

This clone has more than one count but fewer than ten. J is TRBJ2-7 and V is TRBV7-6; weak D call: TRBD2 (7 bases). The CDR3 loop spans 15 amino acids. Germline CDR1 is SGHVS and CDR2 is FNYEAQ. Deletions cut 1 base from V and 2 bases from J, with 12 bases between. CDR3 coding DNA: TGTGCCAGCAGCTTAGGGGGGGGCGACCCCTACGAGCAGTACTTC. Its translation is CASSLGGGDPYEQYF.

The chain links TRBV7-9 to TRBJ1-1, with D maybe TRBD1 (5 bases). V lost 5 bases to trimming and J lost 1 base, with 11 bases between them. The CDR3 runs to 14 residues. CDR1 and CDR2 from the germline V gene are SEHNR and FQNEAQ (reference sequence). CDR3 region: CASSLRGSNTEAFF. CDR3 bases: TGTGCCAGCAGCCTTAGGGGTTCGAACACTGAAGCTTTCTTT.

The V gene is TRBV10-3, the J gene TRBJ1-3, with 7 bases lining up with TRBD1. Germline V lookup: CDR1 ENHRY, CDR2 SYGVKD. With V trimmed by 7 bases and J by 4 bases, 10 bases remained unmatched. The CDR3 sequence is 15 residues long. CDR3 in amino acids: CAITIKTGRGNTIYF. CDR3 bases: TGTGCCATCACCATAAAGACAGGGAGAGGAAACACCATATATTTT.

This chain links TRBV11-2 with TRBJ1-1, with 7 bases lining up with TRBD1. The V gene end was trimmed by 5 bases and the J gene end by 7 bases; junction bases not matched to a gene: 10. CDR3 length equals 14 residues. The germline CDR1 and CDR2 sequences are SGHAT and FQNNGV. CDR3: CASSPRTGHLEAFF. Written as DNA, the CDR3 is TGTGCCAGCAGCCCCAGGACAGGCCACCTTGAAGCTTTCTTT.

The chain couples TRBV30 to TRBJ1-6; D call uncertain. Trimming removed 3 bases from V and 12 bases from J, with 18 bases in between. The CDR3 has 14 residues. Germline values: CDR1 GTSNPN, CDR2 SVGIG (reference sequence). The CDR3 bases are TGTGCCTGGAGGCCAACAGACAATTCCCAACCCCTCCACTTT. Translating it yields CAWRPTDNSQPLHF.

The chain combines TRBV18 with TRBJ2-7; tentatively, D is TRBD1 (6 bases). Germline lookup yields CDR1 KGHSH and CDR2 LQKENI. The CDR3 loop spans 15 amino acids. V was pared by 0 bases and J by 5 bases, with 14 bases between. The chain's CDR3 is CASSPPGRGIDEQYF. The CDR3 coding sequence is TGTGCCAGCTCACCACCGGGCAGGGGTATTGACGAGCAGTACTTC.

The chain couples TRBV4-1 to TRBJ2-5; tentative D call: TRBD2 (5 bases). Germline values: CDR1 MGHRA, CDR2 YSYEKL. Trimming shortened V by 1 base and J by 4 bases, and 16 bases separated the two germline ends. There are 16 residues in the CDR3. The CDR3 nucleotides are TGCGCCAGCAGCCAAGGGTACCAGGTCGGAGGAGAGACCCAGTACTTC. It specifies CASSQGYQVGGETQYF.

The rearrangement uses TRBV7-9 and TRBJ2-5, with D maybe TRBD1 (6 bases). V shed 5 bases and J shed 1 base, with 11 bases lying between them. Germline loops: CDR1 SEHNR, CDR2 FQNEAQ (reference sequence). This CDR3 has 14 residues. The CDR3 nucleotides read TGTGCCAGCAGCACTCGGACAGCCCAAGAGACCCAGTACTTC. Translated: CASSTRTAQETQYF. The whole variable domain, remainder taken from reference TRBV7-9 and TRBJ2-5, is DTGVSQNPRHKITKRGQNVTFRCDPISEHNRLYWYRQTLGQGPEFLTYFQNEAQLEKSRLLSDRFSAERPKGSFSTLEIQRTEQGDSAMYLCASSTRTAQETQYFGPGTRLLVL.

This chain connects TRBV15 to TRBJ2-3, with TRBD2 matching over 15 bases. The junction had 9 bases not matched to a gene; V was cut back by 4 bases and J by 10 bases. The CDR3 covers 16 residues. The germline V gene encodes CDR1 LNHNV and CDR2 YYDKDF (reference sequence). The CDR3 region has the DNA TGTGCCACCAGCACCGGACTAGCGGGGGGGGTAGGTCCGCAGTATTTT. As protein: CATSTGLAGGVGPQYF.

Points on this clone: Distinct nucleotide sequences in the sample also encode this CDR3. This sequence joins TRBV11-2 and TRBJ1-2; no definite D call. Trimming shortened V by 1 base and J by 4 bases, and 7 bases separated the two germline ends. The germline CDR1 and CDR2 sequences are SGHAT and FQNNGV. The CDR3 totals 13 residues. The CDR3 nucleotides read TGTGCCAGCAGCTTAGGCACCGGCTATGGCTACACCTTC. This codes for CASSLGTGYGYTF.